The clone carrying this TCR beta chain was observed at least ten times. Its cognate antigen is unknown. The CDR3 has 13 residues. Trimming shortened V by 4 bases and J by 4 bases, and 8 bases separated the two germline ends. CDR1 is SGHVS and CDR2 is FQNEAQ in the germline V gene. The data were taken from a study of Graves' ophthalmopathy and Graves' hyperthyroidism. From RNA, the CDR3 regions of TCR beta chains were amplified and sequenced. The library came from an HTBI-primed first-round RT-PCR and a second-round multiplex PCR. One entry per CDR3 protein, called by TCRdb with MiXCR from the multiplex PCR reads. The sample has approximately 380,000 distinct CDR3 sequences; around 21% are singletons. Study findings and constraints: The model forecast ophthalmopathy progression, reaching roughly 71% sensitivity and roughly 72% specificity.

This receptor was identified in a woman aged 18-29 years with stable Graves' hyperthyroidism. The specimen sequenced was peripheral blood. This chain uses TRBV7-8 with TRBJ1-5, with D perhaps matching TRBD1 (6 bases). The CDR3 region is CASSSTGNQPQHF. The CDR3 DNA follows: TGTGCCAGCAGCTCAACAGGGAATCAGCCCCAGCATTTT.